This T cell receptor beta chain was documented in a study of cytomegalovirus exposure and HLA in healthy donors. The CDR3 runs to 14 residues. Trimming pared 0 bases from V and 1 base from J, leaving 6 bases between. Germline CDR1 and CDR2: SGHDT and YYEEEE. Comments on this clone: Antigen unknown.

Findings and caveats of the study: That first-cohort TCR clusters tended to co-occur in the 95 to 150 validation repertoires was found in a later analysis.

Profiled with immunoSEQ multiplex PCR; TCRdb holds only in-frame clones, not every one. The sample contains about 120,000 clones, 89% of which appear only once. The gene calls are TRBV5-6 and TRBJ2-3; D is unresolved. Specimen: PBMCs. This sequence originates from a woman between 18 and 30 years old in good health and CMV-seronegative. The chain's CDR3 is CASSLGPGTDTQYF. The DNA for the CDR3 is TGTGCCAGCAGCTTGGGGCCCGGCACAGATACGCAGTATTTT.